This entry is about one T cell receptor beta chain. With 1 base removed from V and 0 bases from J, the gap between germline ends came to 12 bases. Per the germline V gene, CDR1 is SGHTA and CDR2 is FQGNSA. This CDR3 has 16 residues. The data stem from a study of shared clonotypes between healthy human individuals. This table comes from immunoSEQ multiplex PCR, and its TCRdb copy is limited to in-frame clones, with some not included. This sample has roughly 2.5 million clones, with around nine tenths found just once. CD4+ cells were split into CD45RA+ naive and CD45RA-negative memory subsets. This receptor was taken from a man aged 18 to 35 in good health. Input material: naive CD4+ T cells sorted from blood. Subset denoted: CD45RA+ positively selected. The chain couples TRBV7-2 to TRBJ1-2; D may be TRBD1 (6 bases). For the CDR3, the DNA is TGTGCCAGCAGCTTAGTATCAACAGGGTCTAACTATGGCTACACCTTC. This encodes CASSLVSTGSNYGYTF.